This passage covers 19 T cell receptor beta chains from one sample sequenced in a study of blood T cells in healthy people across ages. The second PCR ran about 6 to 11 cycles with a sample-barcoded 5' primer and J-beta primers. TCRdb itself ran the 5' RACE reads through MiXCR, one entry per CDR3 protein. Of about 1,800,000 distinct CDR3 sequences in the sample, about 28% are singletons; the top ten hold 7% to 9%. Sequencing was carried out using blood. Receptors originate from a woman aged 25 to 45 in good health.

Notes on this clonotype: The junction and the germline gene differ at one end; a read error may be behind it. J is TRBJ2-3 and V is TRBV29-1; 9 nucleotides match TRBD1. The CDR3 runs 14 residues. Germline-derived CDR1 and CDR2 are SQVTM and ANQGSEA. The CDR3 loop is CGVAQDRGTDMQYF. The CDR3 region has the DNA TGCGGCGTTGCACAGGACAGGGGCACAGATATGCAGTATTTT.

Remarks on this clonotype: A single base separates this from a much larger clone, so it may be a read error. V usage is TRBV2 and J usage is TRBJ2-7, with D uncertain. V lost 3 bases and J 2 bases, leaving 17 bases between the germline ends. In germline, CDR1 is SNHLY, CDR2 FYNNEI. The CDR3 runs 16 residues. CDR3 DNA: TGTGCCAGCAGTGATGTTTATTACGGCAGCCCCTACGAGCAGTACTTC. It specifies CASSDVYYGSPYEQYF.

Worth noting for this clonotype: Since a much larger clone is just one base distant, this may be a read error. The chain links TRBV29-1 to TRBJ2-4; tentatively, D is TRBD1 (6 bases). V was clipped by 4 bases and J by 6 bases, with 10 bases between them. The CDR3 contains 12 residues. Germline values: CDR1 SQVTM, CDR2 ANQGSEA. CDR3 amino acids: CSVAQGLNIQYF. CDR3 DNA sequence: TGCAGCGTTGCCCAGGGGTTAAACATTCAGTACTTC.

This chain connects TRBV29-1 to TRBJ1-3; D may be TRBD1 (5 bases). The length of the CDR3 is 16 residues. Germline V lookup: CDR1 SQVTM, CDR2 ANQGSEA. Trimming took 4 bases from V and 4 from J, leaving 20 bases between them. Here the CDR3 reads CSVAGFWDALGNTIYF. Written as DNA, the CDR3 is TGCAGCGTTGCCGGGTTCTGGGACGCTCTGGGAAACACCATATATTTT.

A single count supports this clonotype. This sequence joins TRBV12-3 or TRBV12-4 and TRBJ2-3, with unresolved D. The CDR3 has 14 residues. V was trimmed by 4 bases and J by 2 bases, leaving 10 bases between them. The CDR3 DNA sequence: TGTGCCAGCAGTTCGACGACTTACACAGATACGCAGTATTTT. It specifies CASSSTTYTDTQYF.

This clonotype was observed many times. The chain links TRBV2 to TRBJ2-1, with TRBD1 matching over 7 bases. Germline assignment: CDR1 SNHLY and CDR2 FYNNEI. The V segment lost 7 bases and the J segment 8 bases; nucleotides outside the gene matches: 8. The CDR3 extends over 13 amino acids. The CDR3 sequence: CASNRGQADEQFF. CDR3 nucleotides: TGTGCCAGCAATCGCGGACAGGCGGATGAGCAGTTCTTC.

Notes on this clonotype: One junction end disagrees with the germline gene, perhaps due to a read error. The genes are TRBV27 and TRBJ2-4; maybe TRBD1 (7 bases). Germline V gene lookup returns CDR1 MNHEY and CDR2 SMNVEV (reference sequence). The CDR3 sequence is 16 residues long. The DNA for the CDR3 is TGTGCCAGCAGTTTATCTCGGGGGACAGCCAAAAACGTTCAGTACTTC. Translated: CASSLSRGTAKNVQYF.

This clonotype was recorded a few times. The chain recombines TRBV2 with TRBJ1-6; D gene uncertain. Germline V gene sequence: CDR1 SNHLY, CDR2 FYNNEI. The CDR3 spans 14 residues. V was cut by 8 bases and J by 4 bases, with 12 bases left in between. The CDR3 DNA reads as TGTGCCAGCGCTCGGGAGGGATATAATTCACCCCTCCACTTT. Translating gives CASAREGYNSPLHF.

This clonotype was detected a few times. The V and J genes are TRBV7-8 and TRBJ2-3; no firm D call. Germline V gene sequence: CDR1 SGHVS, CDR2 FQNEAQ. The V gene lost 0 bases and the J gene lost 5 bases, with 12 bases spanning the gap. The CDR3 totals 15 residues. The CDR3 spells CASSLAGIGEDTQYF. CDR3 DNA sequence: TGTGCCAGCAGCTTAGCGGGTATAGGCGAAGATACGCAGTATTTT.

In its sample, this clonotype was seen once. Possible read error: a much larger clone is one base away. The J gene is TRBJ2-1, the V gene TRBV20-1, with 10 nucleotides matching TRBD2. The CDR3 is made up of 18 amino acids. Germline values: CDR1 DFQATT, CDR2 SNEGSKA (reference sequence). CDR3 in amino acids: CSARPVFGTSVSCNEQFF. CDR3 nucleotide sequence: TGCAGTGCTAGACCTGTTTTCGGGACTAGCGTCTCCTGCAATGAGCAGTTCTTC.

The chain carries TRBV27 and TRBJ2-3; 7 bases map to TRBD2. From germline, CDR1 is MNHEY and CDR2 SMNVEV (reference sequence). This CDR3 region has 19 residues. V trimming: 4 bases; J trimming: 0 bases; junction bases outside the gene matches: 16. CDR3 sequence (DNA): TGTGCCAGCAGTTCAACTTTGGGACTATCCTATACTAGCACAGATACGCAGTATTTT. Translating gives CASSSTLGLSYTSTDTQYF.

The rearrangement joins TRBV5-1 to TRBJ2-1; D is perhaps TRBD1 (6 bases). Between the trimmed V and J ends, which lost 5 bases and 4 bases, there was a span of 19 bases. The CDR3 is 16 amino acids. Germline V gene lookup returns CDR1 SGHRS and CDR2 YFSETQ. CDR3 bases: TGCGCCAGCAGTCTCGTGCCGGGACAAGATTACAATGAGCAGTTCTTC. Residues: CASSLVPGQDYNEQFF.

At least ten counts were recorded for this clonotype. The chain carries TRBV29-1 and TRBJ2-5; 11 bases are shared with TRBD2. The length of the CDR3 is 14 residues. The V gene's germline CDR1 is SQVTM and CDR2 ANQGSEA. Trimming cost V 6 bases and J 5 bases; bases outside gene matches: 8. Written as DNA, the CDR3 is TGCAGCGTCTTTAGCGGGAGGGCGGTGGAGACCCAGTACTTC. Amino acid sequence: CSVFSGRAVETQYF.

This clonotype was picked up a small number of times. This chain connects TRBV20-1 to TRBJ2-4; D unresolved. Per the germline V gene, CDR1 is DFQATT and CDR2 is SNEGSKA (reference sequence). This CDR3 spans 10 amino acids. Trimming stripped 6 bases from V and 4 bases from J, with 4 bases between. The CDR3 loop reads CSAIKNIQYF. The CDR3, as DNA: TGCAGTGCCATTAAAAACATTCAGTACTTC.

Many counts were recorded for this clonotype. In nucleotides, the CDR3 is TGTGCCAGCAGGGACGCAGGGGCCAACGTCCTGACTTTC. Translated, it gives CASRDAGANVLTF. The chain carries TRBV6-5 and TRBJ2-6; no firm D call. V was shortened by 6 bases and J by 4 bases, with 7 bases between the two germline ends. Germline V lookup: CDR1 MNHEY, CDR2 SVGAGI. This CDR3 is built from 13 residues.

Points on this clonotype: Germline and junction disagree at one end, which may indicate a read error. This rearrangement joins TRBV5-1 to TRBJ2-5; D unresolved. Germline-derived CDR1 and CDR2 are SGHRS and YFSETQ. The CDR3 extends over 16 amino acids. In DNA, the CDR3 is TGCGCCAGCAGCTTAAGAAAGGGTGGCTCCCAAGATACCCAGTACTTC. The encoded protein is CASSLRKGGSQDTQYF.

The CDR3, as DNA: TGCAGTGCTGGAGGACAGGGGAATACTGAAGCTTTCTTT. Amino acids: CSAGGQGNTEAFF. The chain joins TRBV20-1 to TRBJ1-1; TRBD1 agrees at 9 bases. The germline V gene has CDR1 DFQATT and CDR2 SNEGSKA (reference sequence). The CDR3 sequence is 13 residues long. V trimming: 5 bases; J trimming: 5 bases; junction bases outside the gene matches: 6.

This rearrangement joins TRBV27 to TRBJ2-1, with TRBD2 matching 14 bases. From germline, CDR1 is MNHEY and CDR2 SMNVEV (reference sequence). The length of the CDR3 is 16 residues. With V trimmed by 4 bases and J by 9 bases, 8 bases remained unmatched. The CDR3 region has the DNA TGTGCCAGCAGTTCCCTGACTAGCGGGGGGGCCACTGAGCAGTTCTTC. This sequence encodes CASSSLTSGGATEQFF.

This clonotype was seen only a few times. The chain has TRBV5-6 and TRBJ1-2; perhaps TRBD1 as D (6 bases). V lost 0 bases and J 2 bases, leaving 20 bases between the germline ends. Germline-derived CDR1 and CDR2 are SGHDT and YYEEEE. This CDR3 comprises 18 residues. The CDR3 is CASSLDRGPPRPNYGYTF. The CDR3 coding sequence is TGTGCCAGCAGCTTGGATCGGGGGCCCCCTAGGCCGAACTATGGCTACACCTTC. The complete variable domain, with remaining parts taken from reference TRBV5-6 and TRBJ1-2, reads DAGVTQSPTHLIKTRGQQVTLRCSPKSGHDTVSWYQQALGQGPQFIFQYYEEEERQRGNFPDRFSGHQFPNYSSELNVNALLLGDSALYLCASSLDRGPPRPNYGYTFGSGTRLTVV.